The entry that follows covers one T cell receptor (beta chain) sequence. There are 13 residues in the CDR3. Germline trimming cut 4 bases from V and 4 bases from J; bases unmatched to any gene: 2. The germline CDR1 and CDR2 sequences are LGHDT and YNNKEL (reference sequence). These data originate in a study of T cell responses to AZD1222 COVID-19 vaccine. TCRdb's table, derived via immunoSEQ multiplex PCR, lists solely in-frame clones and lacks some. The sample records over 150,000 clones, about 87% being singletons. The sequencing used peripheral blood, collected on day 0 of AZD1222 vaccination. The V gene is TRBV3-1 (or the pseudogene TRBV3-2), the J gene TRBJ2-3; 7 bases map to TRBD2. The TCR was taken from an adult in good health. The CDR3 nucleotides read TGTGCCAGCAGCCGCACTAGCGCAGATACGCAGTATTTT. Protein product: CASSRTSADTQYF.